The clone carrying this TCR beta chain occurred many times. Its antigen remains unidentified. The sample is drawn from a study of T cells in Graves' hyperthyroidism and ophthalmopathy. Study-wide points: Most expanded thyroid clonotypes above 0.001 also appeared in blood.

Diagnoses were established using clinical symptoms, serum thyroxine and TRAb, thyroid ultrasound and orbital computed tomography. TCR beta CDR3 regions were amplified from RNA transcripts. Carried out on the TCR CDR3, a first-round RT-PCR used the HTBI primer set. Via MiXCR, TCRdb re-called the multiplex PCR reads, giving one row per CDR3 protein. Of under 350,000 distinct CDR3 sequences listed, approximately 14% are singletons. This TCR was recovered from a woman aged 40 to 55 with Graves' ophthalmopathy. The sample was blood.

For the CDR3, the DNA is TGTGCCATCAGTCAACAGGGGGCCTATGGCTACACCTTC. Translating it yields CAISQQGAYGYTF. The rearrangement joins TRBV10-3 to TRBJ1-2; 9 bases are shared with TRBD1. The CDR3 totals 13 residues. Germline loops: CDR1 ENHRY, CDR2 SYGVKD. Unmatched junction bases numbered 2, after V lost 5 bases and J lost 4 bases.